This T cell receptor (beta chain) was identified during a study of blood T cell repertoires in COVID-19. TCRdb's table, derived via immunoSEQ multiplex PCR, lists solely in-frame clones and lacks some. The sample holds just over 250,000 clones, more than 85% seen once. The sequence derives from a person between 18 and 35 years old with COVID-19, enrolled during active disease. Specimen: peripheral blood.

The CDR3 region is CASSPSLAGGLSEQFF. CDR3 bases: TGTGCCAGCAGCCCCTCACTAGCGGGAGGGCTTAGTGAGCAGTTCTTC. The gene calls are TRBV7-2 and TRBJ2-1, with 13 bases aligning to TRBD2. The germline V gene encodes CDR1 SGHTA and CDR2 FQGNSA. The CDR3 is made up of 16 amino acids. After removal of 5 bases from V and 9 bases from J, the junction contained 10 bases not matched to a gene.